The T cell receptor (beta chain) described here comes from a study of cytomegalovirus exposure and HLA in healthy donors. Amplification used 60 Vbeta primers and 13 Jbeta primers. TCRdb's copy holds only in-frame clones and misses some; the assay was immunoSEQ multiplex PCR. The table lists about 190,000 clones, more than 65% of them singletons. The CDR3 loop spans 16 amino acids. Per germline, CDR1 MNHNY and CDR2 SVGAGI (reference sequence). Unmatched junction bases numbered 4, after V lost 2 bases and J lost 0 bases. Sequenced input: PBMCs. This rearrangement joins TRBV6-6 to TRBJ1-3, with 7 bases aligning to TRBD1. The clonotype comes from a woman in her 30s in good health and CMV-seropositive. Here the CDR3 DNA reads TGTGCCAGCAGTTACGGGGGACAGCTCTCTGGAAACACCATATATTTT. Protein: CASSYGGQLSGNTIYF.